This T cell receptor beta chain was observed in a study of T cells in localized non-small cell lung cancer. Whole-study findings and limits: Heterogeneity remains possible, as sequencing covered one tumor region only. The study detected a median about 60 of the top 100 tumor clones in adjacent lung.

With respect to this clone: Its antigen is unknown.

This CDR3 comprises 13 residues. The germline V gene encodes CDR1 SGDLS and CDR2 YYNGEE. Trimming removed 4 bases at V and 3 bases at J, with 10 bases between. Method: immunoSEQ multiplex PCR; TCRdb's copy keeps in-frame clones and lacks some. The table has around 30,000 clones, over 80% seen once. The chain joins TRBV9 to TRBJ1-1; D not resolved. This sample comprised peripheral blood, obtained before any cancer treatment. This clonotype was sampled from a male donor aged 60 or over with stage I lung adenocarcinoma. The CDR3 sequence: CASSSHGDTEAFF. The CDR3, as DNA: TGTGCCAGCAGCTCCCACGGGGACACTGAAGCTTTCTTT. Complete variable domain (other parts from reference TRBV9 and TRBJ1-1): DSGVTQTPKHLITATGQRVTLRCSPRSGDLSVYWYQQSLDQGLQFLIQYYNGEERAKGNILERFSAQQFPDLHSELNLSSLELGDSALYFCASSSHGDTEAFFGQGTRLTVV.